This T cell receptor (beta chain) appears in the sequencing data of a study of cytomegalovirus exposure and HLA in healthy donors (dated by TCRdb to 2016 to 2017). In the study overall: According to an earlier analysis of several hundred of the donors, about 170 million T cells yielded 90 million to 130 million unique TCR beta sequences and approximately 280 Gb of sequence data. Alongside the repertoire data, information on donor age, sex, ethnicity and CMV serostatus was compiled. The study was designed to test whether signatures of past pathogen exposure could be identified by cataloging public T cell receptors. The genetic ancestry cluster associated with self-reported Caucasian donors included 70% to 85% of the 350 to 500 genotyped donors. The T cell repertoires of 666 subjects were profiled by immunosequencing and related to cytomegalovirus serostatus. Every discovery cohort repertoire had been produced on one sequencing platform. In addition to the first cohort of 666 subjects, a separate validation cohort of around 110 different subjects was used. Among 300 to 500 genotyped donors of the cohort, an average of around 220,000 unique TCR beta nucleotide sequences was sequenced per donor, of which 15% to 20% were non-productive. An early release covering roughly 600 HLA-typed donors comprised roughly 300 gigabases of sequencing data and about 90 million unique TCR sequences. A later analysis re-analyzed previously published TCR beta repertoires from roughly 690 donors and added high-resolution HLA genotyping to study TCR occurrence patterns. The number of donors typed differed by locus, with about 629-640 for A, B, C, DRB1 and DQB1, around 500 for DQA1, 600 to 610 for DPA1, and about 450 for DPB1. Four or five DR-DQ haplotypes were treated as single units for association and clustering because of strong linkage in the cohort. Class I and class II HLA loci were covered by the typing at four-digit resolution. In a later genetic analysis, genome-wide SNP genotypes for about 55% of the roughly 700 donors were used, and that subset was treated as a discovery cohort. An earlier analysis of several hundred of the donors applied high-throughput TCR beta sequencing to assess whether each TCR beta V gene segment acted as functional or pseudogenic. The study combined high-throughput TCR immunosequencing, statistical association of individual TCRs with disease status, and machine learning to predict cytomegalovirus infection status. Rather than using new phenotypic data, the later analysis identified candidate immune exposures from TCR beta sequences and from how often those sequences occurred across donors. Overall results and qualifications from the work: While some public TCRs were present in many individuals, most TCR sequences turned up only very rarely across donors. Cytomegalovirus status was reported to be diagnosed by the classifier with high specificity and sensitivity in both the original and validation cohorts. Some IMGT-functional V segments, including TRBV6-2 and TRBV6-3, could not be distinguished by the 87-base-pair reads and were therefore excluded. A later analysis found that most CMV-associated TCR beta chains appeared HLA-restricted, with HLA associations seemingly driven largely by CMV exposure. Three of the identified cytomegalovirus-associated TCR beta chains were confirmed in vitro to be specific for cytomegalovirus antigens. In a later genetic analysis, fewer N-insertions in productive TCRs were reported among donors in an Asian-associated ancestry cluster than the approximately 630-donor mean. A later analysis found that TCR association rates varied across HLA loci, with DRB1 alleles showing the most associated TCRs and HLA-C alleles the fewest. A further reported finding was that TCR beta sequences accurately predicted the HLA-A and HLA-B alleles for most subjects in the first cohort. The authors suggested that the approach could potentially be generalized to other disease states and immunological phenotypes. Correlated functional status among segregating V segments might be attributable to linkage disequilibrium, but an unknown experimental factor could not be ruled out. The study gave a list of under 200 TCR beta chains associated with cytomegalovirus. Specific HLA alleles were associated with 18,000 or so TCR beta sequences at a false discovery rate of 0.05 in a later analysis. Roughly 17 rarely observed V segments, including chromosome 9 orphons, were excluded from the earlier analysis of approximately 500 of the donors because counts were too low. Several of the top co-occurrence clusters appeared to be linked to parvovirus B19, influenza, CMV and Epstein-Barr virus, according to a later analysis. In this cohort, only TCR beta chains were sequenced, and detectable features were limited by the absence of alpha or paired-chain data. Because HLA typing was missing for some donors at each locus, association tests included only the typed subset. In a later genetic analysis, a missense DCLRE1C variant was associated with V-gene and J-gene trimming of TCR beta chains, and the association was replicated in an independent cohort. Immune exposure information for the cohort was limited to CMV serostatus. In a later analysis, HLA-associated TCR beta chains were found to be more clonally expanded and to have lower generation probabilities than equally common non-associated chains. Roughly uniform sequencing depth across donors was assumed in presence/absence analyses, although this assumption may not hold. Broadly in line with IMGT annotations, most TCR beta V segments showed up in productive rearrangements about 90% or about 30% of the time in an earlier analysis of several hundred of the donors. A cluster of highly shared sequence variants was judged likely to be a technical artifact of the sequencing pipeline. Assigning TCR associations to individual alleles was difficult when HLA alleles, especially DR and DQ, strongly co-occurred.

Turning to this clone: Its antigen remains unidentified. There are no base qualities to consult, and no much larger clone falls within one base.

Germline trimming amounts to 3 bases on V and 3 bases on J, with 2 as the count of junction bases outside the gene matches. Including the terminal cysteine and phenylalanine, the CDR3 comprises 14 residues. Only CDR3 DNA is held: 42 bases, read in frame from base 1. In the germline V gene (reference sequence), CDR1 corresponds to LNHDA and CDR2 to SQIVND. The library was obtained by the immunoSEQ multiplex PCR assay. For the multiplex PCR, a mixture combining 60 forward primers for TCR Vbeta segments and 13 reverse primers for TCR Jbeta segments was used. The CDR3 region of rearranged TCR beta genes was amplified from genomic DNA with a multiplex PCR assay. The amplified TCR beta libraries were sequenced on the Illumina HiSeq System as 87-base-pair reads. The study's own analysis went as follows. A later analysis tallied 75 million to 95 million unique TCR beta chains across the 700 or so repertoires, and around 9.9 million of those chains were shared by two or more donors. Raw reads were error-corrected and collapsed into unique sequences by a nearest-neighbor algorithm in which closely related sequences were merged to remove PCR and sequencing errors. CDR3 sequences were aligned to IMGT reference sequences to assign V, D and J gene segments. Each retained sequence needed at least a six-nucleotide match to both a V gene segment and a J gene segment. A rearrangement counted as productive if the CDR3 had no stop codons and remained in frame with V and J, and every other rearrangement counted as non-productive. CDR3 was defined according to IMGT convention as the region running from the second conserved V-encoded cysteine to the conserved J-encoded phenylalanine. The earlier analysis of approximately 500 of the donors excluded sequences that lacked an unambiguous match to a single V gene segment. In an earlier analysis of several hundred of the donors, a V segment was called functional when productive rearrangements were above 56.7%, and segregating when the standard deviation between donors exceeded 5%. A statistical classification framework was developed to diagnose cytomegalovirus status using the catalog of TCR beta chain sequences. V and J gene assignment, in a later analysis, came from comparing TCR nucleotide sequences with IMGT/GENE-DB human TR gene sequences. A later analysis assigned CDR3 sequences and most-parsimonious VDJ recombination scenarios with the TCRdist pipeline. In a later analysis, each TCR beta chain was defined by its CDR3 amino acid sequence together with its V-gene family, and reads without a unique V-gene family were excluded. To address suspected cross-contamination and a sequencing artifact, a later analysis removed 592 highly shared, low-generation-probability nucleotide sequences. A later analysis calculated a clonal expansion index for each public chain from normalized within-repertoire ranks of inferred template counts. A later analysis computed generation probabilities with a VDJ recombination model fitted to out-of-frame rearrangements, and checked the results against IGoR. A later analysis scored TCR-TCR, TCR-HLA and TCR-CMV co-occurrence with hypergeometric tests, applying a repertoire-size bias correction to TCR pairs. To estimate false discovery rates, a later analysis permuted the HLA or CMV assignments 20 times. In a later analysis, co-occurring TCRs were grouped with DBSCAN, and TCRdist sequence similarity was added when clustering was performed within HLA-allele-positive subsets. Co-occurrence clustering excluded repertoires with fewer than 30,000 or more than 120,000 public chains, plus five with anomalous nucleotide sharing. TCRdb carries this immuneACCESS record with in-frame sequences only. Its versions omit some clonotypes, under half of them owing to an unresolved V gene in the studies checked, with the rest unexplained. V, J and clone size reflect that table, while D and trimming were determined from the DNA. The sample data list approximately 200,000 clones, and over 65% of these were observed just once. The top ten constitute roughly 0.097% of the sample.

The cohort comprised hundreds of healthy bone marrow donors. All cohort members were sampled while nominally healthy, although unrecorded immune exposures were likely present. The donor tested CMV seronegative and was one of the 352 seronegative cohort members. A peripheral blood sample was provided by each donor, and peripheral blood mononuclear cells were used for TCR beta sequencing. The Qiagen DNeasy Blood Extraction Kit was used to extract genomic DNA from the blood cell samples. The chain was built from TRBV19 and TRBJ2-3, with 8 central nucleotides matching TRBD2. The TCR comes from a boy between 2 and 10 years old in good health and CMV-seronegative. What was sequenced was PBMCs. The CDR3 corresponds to CASSISGGTDTQYF. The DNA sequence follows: TGTGCCAGTAGTATTTCGGGGGGGACAGATACGCAGTATTTT.